The source of this T cell receptor beta chain is a study of shared clonotypes between healthy human individuals. Study as a whole: Donors, aged 18 to 49, were a couple of women and three men. Whole-study results and caveats: It was the non-shared clonotypes that had lower generation probabilities than clonotypes shared by all four donors.

Terminally differentiated effector memory CD45RA+ cells were excluded from the naive CD8 cells, which were CD45RO-negative and positively selected for CCR7. Assay runs were performed at deep level. Sequencing was performed with immunoSEQ multiplex PCR; in TCRdb, only in-frame clones are kept and a portion is missing. This sample yields approximately 840,000 clones, of which around 96% are seen a single time; approximately 0.2% belongs to the top ten. Points on this clone: Its antigen is not known.

This TCR came from a man aged 30 to 39 in good health. The sample taken for sequencing was naive CD8+ T cells sorted from blood.

The CDR3 spells CAWSVDSLYEQYF. The CDR3 nucleotides are TGTGCCTGGAGTGTAGACAGTTTATACGAGCAGTACTTC. The chain recombines TRBV30 with TRBJ2-7; a possible D gene is TRBD1 (5 bases). Between the trimmed V and J ends, which lost 0 bases and 4 bases, there was a span of 10 bases. Per the germline V gene, CDR1 is GTSNPN and CDR2 is SVGIG (reference sequence). CDR3 length: 13 amino acids.